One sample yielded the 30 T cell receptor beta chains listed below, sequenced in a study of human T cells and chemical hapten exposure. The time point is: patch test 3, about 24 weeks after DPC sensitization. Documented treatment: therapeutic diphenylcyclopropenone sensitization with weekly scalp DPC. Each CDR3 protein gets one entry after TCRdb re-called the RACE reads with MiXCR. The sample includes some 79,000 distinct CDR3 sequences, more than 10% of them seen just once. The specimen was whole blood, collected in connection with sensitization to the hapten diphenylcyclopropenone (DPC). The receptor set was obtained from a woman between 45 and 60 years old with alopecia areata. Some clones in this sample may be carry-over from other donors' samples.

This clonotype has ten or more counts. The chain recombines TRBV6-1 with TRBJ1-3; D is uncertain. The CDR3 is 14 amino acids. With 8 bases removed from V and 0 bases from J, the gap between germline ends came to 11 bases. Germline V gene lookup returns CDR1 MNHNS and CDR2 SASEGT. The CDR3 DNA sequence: TGTGCCAGCTCGGACGGAATCTCTGGAAACACCATATATTTT. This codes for CASSDGISGNTIYF.

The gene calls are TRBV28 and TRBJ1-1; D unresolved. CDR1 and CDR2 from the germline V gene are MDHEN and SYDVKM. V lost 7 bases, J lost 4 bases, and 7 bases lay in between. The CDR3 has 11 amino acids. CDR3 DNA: TGTGCCAGCACCGGCAGCACTGAAGCTTTCTTT. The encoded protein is CASTGSTEAFF.

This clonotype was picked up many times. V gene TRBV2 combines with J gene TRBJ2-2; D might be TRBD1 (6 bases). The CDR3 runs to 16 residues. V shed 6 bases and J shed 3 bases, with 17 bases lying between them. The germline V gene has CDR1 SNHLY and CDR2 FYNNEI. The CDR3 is CASSRRGGRHTGELFF. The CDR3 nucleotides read TGTGCCAGCAGCCGAAGAGGGGGTCGCCACACCGGGGAGCTGTTTTTT. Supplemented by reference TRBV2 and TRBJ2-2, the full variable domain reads EPEVTQTPSHQVTQMGQEVILRCVPISNHLYFYWYRQILGQKVEFLVSFYNNEISEKSEIFDDQFSVERPDGSNFTLKIRSTKLEDSAMYFCASSRRGGRHTGELFFGEGSRLTVL.

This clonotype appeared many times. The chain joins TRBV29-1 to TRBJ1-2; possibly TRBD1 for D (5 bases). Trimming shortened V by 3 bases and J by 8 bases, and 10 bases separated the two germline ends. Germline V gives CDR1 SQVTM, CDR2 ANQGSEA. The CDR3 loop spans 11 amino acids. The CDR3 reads CSVDREGGYTF. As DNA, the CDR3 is TGCAGCGTTGACAGGGAGGGCGGCTACACCTTC. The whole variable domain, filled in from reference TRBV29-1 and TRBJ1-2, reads SAVISQKPSRDICQRGTSLTIQCQVDSQVTMMFWYRQQPGQSLTLIATANQGSEATYESGFVIDKFPISRPNLTFSTLTVSNMSPEDSSIYLCSVDREGGYTFGSGTRLTVV.

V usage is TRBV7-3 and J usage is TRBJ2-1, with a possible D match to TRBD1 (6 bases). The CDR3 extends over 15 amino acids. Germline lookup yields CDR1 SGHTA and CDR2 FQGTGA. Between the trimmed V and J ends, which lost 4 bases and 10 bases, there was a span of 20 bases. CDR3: CASSSNPDSRVEQFF. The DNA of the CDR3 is TGTGCCAGCAGCTCCAACCCGGACAGCCGCGTGGAGCAGTTCTTC. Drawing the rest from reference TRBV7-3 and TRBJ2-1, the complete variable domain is GAGVSQTPSNKVTEKGKYVELRCDPISGHTALYWYRQSLGQGPEFLIYFQGTGAADDSGLPNDRFFAVRPEGSVSTLKIQRTERGDSAVYLCASSSNPDSRVEQFFGPGTRLTVL.

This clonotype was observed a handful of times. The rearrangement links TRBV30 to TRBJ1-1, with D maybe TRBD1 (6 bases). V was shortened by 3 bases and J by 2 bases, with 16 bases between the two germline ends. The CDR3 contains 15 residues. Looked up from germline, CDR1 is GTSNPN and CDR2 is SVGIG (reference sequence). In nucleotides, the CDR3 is TGTGCCTGGAGGGTCACCGGGGGCAGAAACACTGAAGCTTTCTTT. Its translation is CAWRVTGGRNTEAFF.

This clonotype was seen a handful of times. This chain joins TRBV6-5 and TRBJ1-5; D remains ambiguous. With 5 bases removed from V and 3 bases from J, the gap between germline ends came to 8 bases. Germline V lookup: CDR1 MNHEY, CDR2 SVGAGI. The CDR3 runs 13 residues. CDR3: CASSQTVNQPQHF. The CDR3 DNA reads TGTGCCAGCAGTCAAACGGTCAATCAGCCCCAGCATTTT.

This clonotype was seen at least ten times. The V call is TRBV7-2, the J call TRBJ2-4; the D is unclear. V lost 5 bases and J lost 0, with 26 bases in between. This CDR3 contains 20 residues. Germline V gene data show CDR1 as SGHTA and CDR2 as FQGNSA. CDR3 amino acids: CASSMRPEDPWGLAKNIQYF. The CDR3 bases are TGTGCCAGCAGCATGAGACCCGAAGACCCTTGGGGTTTAGCCAAAAACATTCAGTACTTC. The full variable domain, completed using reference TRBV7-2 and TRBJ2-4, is GAGVSQSPSNKVTEKGKDVELRCDPISGHTALYWYRQSLGQGLEFLIYFQGNSAPDKSGLPSDRFSAERTGGSVSTLTIQRTQQEDSAVYLCASSMRPEDPWGLAKNIQYFGAGTRLSVL.

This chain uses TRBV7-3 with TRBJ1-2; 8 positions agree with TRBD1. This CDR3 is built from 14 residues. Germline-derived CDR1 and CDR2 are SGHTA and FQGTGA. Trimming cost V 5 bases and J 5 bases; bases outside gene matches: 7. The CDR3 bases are TGTGCCAGCAGCGGCAGGGGGCGATCTTATGGCTACACCTTC. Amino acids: CASSGRGRSYGYTF.

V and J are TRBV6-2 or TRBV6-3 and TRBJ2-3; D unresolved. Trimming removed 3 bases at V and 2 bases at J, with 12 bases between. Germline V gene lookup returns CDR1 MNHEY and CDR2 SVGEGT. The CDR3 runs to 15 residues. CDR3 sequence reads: CASSYPYDHTDTQYF. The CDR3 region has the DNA TGTGCCAGCAGTTATCCGTACGACCACACAGATACGCAGTATTTT.

This CDR3 reads CASSLSGYNQPQHF. The CDR3, as DNA: TGTGCCAGCAGCTTATCAGGGTACAATCAGCCCCAGCATTTT. The rearrangement links TRBV25-1 to TRBJ1-5, with D maybe TRBD1 (5 bases). Deletions cut 6 bases from V and 3 bases from J, with 12 bases between. The CDR3 extends over 14 amino acids. Germline values: CDR1 MGHDK, CDR2 SYGVNS.

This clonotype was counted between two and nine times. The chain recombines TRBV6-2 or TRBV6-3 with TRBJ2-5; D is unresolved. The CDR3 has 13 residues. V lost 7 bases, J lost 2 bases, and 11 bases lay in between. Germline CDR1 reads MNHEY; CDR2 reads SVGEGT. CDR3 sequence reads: CASTEDTQETQYF. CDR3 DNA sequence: TGTGCCAGCACCGAAGACACACAAGAGACCCAGTACTTC.

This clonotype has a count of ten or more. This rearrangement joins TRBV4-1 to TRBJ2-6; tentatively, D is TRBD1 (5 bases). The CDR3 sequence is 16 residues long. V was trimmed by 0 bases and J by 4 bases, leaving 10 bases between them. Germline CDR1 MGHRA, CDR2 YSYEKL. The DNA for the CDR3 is TGCGCCAGCAGCCAAGAGAAGGGGTTCGGGGCCAACGTCCTGACTTTC. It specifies CASSQEKGFGANVLTF.

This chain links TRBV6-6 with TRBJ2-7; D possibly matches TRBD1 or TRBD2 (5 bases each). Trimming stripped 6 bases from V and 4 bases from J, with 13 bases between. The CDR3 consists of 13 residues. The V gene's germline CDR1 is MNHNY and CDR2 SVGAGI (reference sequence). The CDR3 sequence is CASRYPGPYEQYF. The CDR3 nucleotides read TGTGCCAGCAGGTACCCGGGACCTTACGAGCAGTACTTC.

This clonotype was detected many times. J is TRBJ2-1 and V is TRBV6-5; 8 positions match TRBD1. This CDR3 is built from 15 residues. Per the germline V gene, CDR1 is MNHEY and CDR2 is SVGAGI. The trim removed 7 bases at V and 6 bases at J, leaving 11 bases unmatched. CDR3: CASTWTGSTSNEQFF. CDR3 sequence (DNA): TGTGCCAGCACCTGGACAGGGTCTACTTCCAATGAGCAGTTCTTC.

As DNA, the CDR3 is TGTGCCAGCATGACACTAGCCAAAAACATTCAGTACTTC. It yields the protein CASMTLAKNIQYF. V is TRBV28 and J is TRBJ2-4; the D is unclear. V was cut by 7 bases and J by 0 bases, with 7 bases left in between. Germline V gene sequence: CDR1 MDHEN, CDR2 SYDVKM. This CDR3 region has 13 residues.

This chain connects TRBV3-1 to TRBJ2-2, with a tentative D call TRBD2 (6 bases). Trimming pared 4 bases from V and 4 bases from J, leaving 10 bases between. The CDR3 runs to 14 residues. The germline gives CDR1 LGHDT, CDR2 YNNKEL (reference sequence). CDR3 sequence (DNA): TGTGCCAGCAGCCGGGACTCCTTCACCGGGGAGCTGTTTTTT. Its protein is CASSRDSFTGELFF.

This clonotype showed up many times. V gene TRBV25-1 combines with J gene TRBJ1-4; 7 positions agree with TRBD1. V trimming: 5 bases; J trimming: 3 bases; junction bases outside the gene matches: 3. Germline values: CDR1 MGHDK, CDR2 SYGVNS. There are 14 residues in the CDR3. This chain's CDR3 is CASSTTGSNEKLFF. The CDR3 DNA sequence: TGTGCCAGCAGTACGACAGGGTCTAATGAAAAACTGTTTTTT.

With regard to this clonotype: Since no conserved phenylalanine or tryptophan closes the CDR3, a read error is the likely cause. CDR3 sequence reads: CASSWTGGAYEQYS. The DNA of the CDR3 is TGTGCCAGCAGCTGGACGGGCGGAGCCTACGAGCAGTACTCC. The chain uses TRBV11-2 and TRBJ2-7; no clear D. The germline V and J ends were trimmed by 4 bases and 2 bases, with 12 bases remaining between them. The CDR3 is made up of 14 amino acids. Germline V CDR1 and CDR2: SGHAT, FQNNGV.

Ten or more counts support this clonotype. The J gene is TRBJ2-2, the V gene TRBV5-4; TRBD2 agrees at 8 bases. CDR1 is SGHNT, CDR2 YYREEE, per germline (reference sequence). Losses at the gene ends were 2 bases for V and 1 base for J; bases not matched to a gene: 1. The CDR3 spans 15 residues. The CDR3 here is CASSFSGRNTGELFF. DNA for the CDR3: TGTGCCAGCAGCTTCAGCGGGAGGAACACCGGGGAGCTGTTTTTT.

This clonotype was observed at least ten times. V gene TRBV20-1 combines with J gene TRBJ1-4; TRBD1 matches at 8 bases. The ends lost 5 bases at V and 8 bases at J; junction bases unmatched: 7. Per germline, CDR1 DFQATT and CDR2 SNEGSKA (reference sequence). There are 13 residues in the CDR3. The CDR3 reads CSAYGTGGEKLFF. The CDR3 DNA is TGCAGTGCTTACGGGACAGGTGGGGAAAAACTGTTTTTT.

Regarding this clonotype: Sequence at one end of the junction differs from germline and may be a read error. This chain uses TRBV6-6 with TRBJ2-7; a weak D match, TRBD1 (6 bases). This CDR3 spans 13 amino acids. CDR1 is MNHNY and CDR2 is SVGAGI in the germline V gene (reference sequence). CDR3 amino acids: CASSNSGENEQYF. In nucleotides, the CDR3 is TGTGCCAGCAGTAACTCAGGGGAAAACGAGCAGTACTTC.

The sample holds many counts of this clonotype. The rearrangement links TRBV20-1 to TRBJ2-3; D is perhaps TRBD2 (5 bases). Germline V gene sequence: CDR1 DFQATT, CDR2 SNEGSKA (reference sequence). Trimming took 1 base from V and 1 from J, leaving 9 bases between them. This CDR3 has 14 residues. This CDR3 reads CSARAPGGTDTQYF. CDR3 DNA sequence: TGCAGTGCTAGAGCCCCCGGGGGCACAGATACGCAGTATTTT.

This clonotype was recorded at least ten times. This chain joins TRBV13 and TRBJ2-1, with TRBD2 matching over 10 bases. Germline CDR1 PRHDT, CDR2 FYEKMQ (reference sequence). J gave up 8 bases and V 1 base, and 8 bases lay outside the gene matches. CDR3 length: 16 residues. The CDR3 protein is CASSLDLAGVGDEQFF. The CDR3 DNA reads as TGTGCCAGCAGCTTAGACCTAGCGGGAGTTGGGGATGAGCAGTTCTTC.

The CDR3 sequence: CASSLRAGRSSYEQYF. The CDR3 coding sequence is TGTGCCAGCAGCTTAAGGGCCGGGAGGTCCTCCTACGAGCAGTACTTC. This chain connects TRBV7-8 to TRBJ2-7; 7 bases are shared with TRBD2. The J segment lost 0 bases and the V segment lost 2 bases, leaving 7 bases of the junction unmatched. The CDR3 totals 16 residues. From germline, CDR1 is SGHVS and CDR2 FQNEAQ.

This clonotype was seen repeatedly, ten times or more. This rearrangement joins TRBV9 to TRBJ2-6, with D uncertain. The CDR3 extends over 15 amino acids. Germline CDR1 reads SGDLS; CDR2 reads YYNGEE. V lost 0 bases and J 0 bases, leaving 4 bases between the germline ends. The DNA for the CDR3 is TGTGCCAGCAGCGTAGTGGGCTCTGGGGCCAACGTCCTGACTTTC. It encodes CASSVVGSGANVLTF. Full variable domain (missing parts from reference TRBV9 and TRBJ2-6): DSGVTQTPKHLITATGQRVTLRCSPRSGDLSVYWYQQSLDQGLQFLIQYYNGEERAKGNILERFSAQQFPDLHSELNLSSLELGDSALYFCASSVVGSGANVLTFGAGSRLTVL.

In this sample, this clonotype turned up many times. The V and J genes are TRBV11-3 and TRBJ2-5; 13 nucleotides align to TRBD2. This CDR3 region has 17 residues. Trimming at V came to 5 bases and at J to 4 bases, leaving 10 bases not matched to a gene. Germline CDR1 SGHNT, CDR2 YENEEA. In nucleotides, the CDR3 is TGTGCCAGCAGCCCTGGACTAGCGGGAGCCGTGGTAGAGACCCAGTACTTC. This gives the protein CASSPGLAGAVVETQYF.

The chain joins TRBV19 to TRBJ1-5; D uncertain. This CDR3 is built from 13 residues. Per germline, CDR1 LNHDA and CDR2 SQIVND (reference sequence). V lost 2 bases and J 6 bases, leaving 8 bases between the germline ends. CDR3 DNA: TGTGCCAGTAGTATACCGGGCGGTCAGCCCCAGCATTTT. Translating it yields CASSIPGGQPQHF.

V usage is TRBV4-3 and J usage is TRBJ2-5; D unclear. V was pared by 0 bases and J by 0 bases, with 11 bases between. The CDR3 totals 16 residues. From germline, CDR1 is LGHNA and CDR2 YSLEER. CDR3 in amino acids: CASSQDRLANQETQYF. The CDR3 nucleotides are TGCGCCAGCAGCCAAGATCGGCTGGCGAACCAAGAGACCCAGTACTTC.

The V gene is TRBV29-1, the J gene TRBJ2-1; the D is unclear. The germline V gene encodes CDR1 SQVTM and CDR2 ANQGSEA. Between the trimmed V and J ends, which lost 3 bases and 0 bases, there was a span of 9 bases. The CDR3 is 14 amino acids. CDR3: CSVDSASSYNEQFF. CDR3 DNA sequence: TGCAGCGTTGATTCGGCTAGCTCCTACAATGAGCAGTTCTTC.